These 17 T cell receptor beta chains originate from one sample sequenced in a study of blood T cell repertoires in COVID-19 (TCRdb year 2020). Library generation was performed with the immunoSEQ multiplex PCR assay. The source is immuneACCESS, and TCRdb retained only in-frame sequences with V and J called. Part of the clones is not carried over; for the studies checked, unresolved V genes explain less than half of this, and the remainder is unexplained. The sample table records approximately 350,000 clones; 80% to 90% of these occur just once. The ten most abundant clones make up 1% of the sample. The sample comprised PBMCs or T cells enriched from blood (not recorded which). The receptor set was obtained from a man younger than 35 who had recovered from COVID-19.

The rearrangement uses TRBV13 and TRBJ2-6; no clear D gene. V was pared by 5 bases and J by 3 bases, with 17 bases between. This CDR3 is 17 amino acids long. Germline CDR1 PRHDT, CDR2 FYEKMQ (reference sequence). Written as DNA, the CDR3 is TGTGCCAGCAGCCCCAGGCCCTTGGTGAATGGGGCCAACGTCCTGACTTTC. Encoded protein: CASSPRPLVNGANVLTF.

The chain joins TRBV30 to TRBJ1-4; D call uncertain. This CDR3 region has 13 residues. Looked up from germline, CDR1 is GTSNPN and CDR2 is SVGIG (reference sequence). The germline V and J ends were trimmed by 1 base and 7 bases, with 10 bases remaining between them. The CDR3 DNA follows: TGTGCCTGGAGTGCGGGAAGGGTTGAAAAACTGTTTTTT. As protein: CAWSAGRVEKLFF.

The V and J genes are TRBV6-5 and TRBJ1-4; D is undetermined. V was clipped by 6 bases and J by 5 bases, with 10 bases between them. This CDR3 contains 13 residues. Germline loops: CDR1 MNHEY, CDR2 SVGAGI. Here the CDR3 reads CASSNSINEKLFF. The CDR3 coding sequence is TGTGCCAGCAGCAACTCGATCAATGAAAAACTGTTTTTT.

The chain links TRBV5-5 to TRBJ1-2; D is possibly TRBD1 (6 bases). The CDR3 sequence is 15 residues long. Germline V lookup: CDR1 SGHKS, CDR2 YYEKEE (reference sequence). Trimming stripped 2 bases from V and 6 bases from J, with 17 bases between. In DNA, the CDR3 is TGTGCCAGCAGCTTTTCGGGACATGGTCTTGATGGCTACACCTTC. This gives the protein CASSFSGHGLDGYTF.

The chain uses TRBV9 and TRBJ1-1; 7 bases are a match to TRBD1. V was pared by 3 bases and J by 0 bases, with 8 bases of the junction left unmatched. The CDR3 length is 16 residues. Germline V lookup: CDR1 SGDLS, CDR2 YYNGEE. This CDR3 is CASSARTGSMNTEAFF. As DNA, the CDR3 is TGTGCCAGCAGCGCCCGGACAGGATCGATGAACACTGAAGCTTTCTTT.

This clone came up a few times. V is TRBV5-1 and J is TRBJ1-1; D uncertain. With 3 bases removed from V and 0 bases from J, the gap between germline ends came to 9 bases. From germline, CDR1 is SGHRS and CDR2 YFSETQ. The CDR3 contains 14 residues. This chain's CDR3 is CASSSGTLNTEAFF. The CDR3 region has the DNA TGCGCCAGCAGCTCTGGTACACTGAACACTGAAGCTTTCTTT.

This chain joins TRBV7-3 and TRBJ1-6; possibly TRBD1 for D (5 bases). Germline V gene data show CDR1 as SGHTA and CDR2 as FQGTGA. V lost 1 base to trimming and J lost 11 bases, with 12 bases between them. The CDR3 sequence is 14 residues long. DNA of the CDR3: TGTGCCAGCAGCTTAAGCCAGGGCTCGACACCCCTCCACTTT. It specifies CASSLSQGSTPLHF.

The CDR3 DNA sequence: TGCGCCAGCAGCCAAGAAGGACAAACCACAGATACGCAGTATTTT. Its translation is CASSQEGQTTDTQYF. J is TRBJ2-3 and V is TRBV4-3, with TRBD1 as a possible D gene (5 bases). The CDR3 is 15 residues long. CDR1 and CDR2 from the germline V gene are LGHNA and YSLEER. The V and J ends lost 0 bases and 2 bases respectively, with 9 bases between them.

The rearrangement links TRBV7-2 to TRBJ1-1; weak D call: TRBD1 (6 bases). The CDR3 is made up of 16 amino acids. CDR1 is SGHTA, CDR2 FQGNSA, per germline. V lost 4 bases to trimming and J lost 0 bases, with 15 bases between them. CDR3: CASSSRTETMNTEAFF. Written as DNA, the CDR3 is TGTGCCAGCAGCTCTCGGACAGAGACCATGAACACTGAAGCTTTCTTT.

The chain uses TRBV19 and TRBJ1-6; D not resolved. Trimming shortened V by 4 bases and J by 3 bases, and 13 bases separated the two germline ends. Germline CDR1 and CDR2: LNHDA and SQIVND (reference sequence). The CDR3 covers 16 residues. Written as DNA, the CDR3 is TGTGCCAGTAGTAGATATGACACGAACTATAATTCACCCCTCCACTTT. It specifies CASSRYDTNYNSPLHF. Looking up the rest from reference TRBV19 and TRBJ1-6 gives the full variable domain: DGGITQSPKYLFRKEGQNVTLSCEQNLNHDAMYWYRQDPGQGLRLIYYSQIVNDFQKGDIAEGYSVSREKKESFPLTVTSAQKNPTAFYLCASSRYDTNYNSPLHFGNGTRLTVT.

CDR3 loop: CAIGSGTGGLGDTEAFF. The DNA for the CDR3 is TGTGCCATCGGATCCGGAACAGGGGGGCTTGGGGACACTGAAGCTTTCTTT. The rearrangement links TRBV10-3 to TRBJ1-1, with 8 bases matching TRBD1. The length of the CDR3 is 17 residues. Germline V CDR1 and CDR2: ENHRY, SYGVKD. With 8 bases clipped from V and 3 bases from J, the junction kept 17 bases outside the gene matches.

The rearrangement uses TRBV2 and TRBJ1-1; D is unresolved. Trimming removed 6 bases from V and 7 bases from J, with 12 bases in between. CDR1 is SNHLY, CDR2 FYNNEI, per germline. This CDR3 is built from 12 residues. CDR3: CASRGGLVEAFF. CDR3 bases: TGTGCCAGCAGGGGCGGACTGGTTGAAGCTTTCTTT.

This clone was observed a single time. The gene calls are TRBV19 and TRBJ1-2, with a possible D match to TRBD1 (6 bases). Trimming shortened V by 8 bases and J by 4 bases, and 26 bases separated the two germline ends. The CDR3 covers 17 residues. Germline-derived CDR1 and CDR2 are LNHDA and SQIVND (reference sequence). The CDR3 sequence: CASGSARTGGLGYGYTF. Written as DNA, the CDR3 is TGTGCCAGTGGTTCCGCCCGGACGGGGGGCTTGGGCTATGGCTACACCTTC.

The chain has TRBV7-2 and TRBJ2-1, with D possibly being TRBD2 (6 bases). Per germline, CDR1 SGHTA and CDR2 FQGNSA. This CDR3 spans 16 amino acids. Trimming removed 3 bases from V and 0 bases from J, with 12 bases in between. CDR3 protein: CASSLGRTFSYNEQFF. In nucleotides, the CDR3 is TGTGCCAGCAGCTTGGGGAGGACCTTCTCCTACAATGAGCAGTTCTTC. Based on the CDR3 plus reference TRBV7-2 and TRBJ2-1, the full variable domain is GAGVSQSPSNKVTEKGKDVELRCDPISGHTALYWYRQSLGQGLEFLIYFQGNSAPDKSGLPSDRFSAERTGGSVSTLTIQRTQQEDSAVYLCASSLGRTFSYNEQFFGPGTRLTVL.

The sample holds a few counts of this clone. This chain uses TRBV7-3 with TRBJ1-5; 8 bases fit TRBD1. The CDR3 is 13 residues long. Germline CDR1 is SGHTA and CDR2 is FQGTGA. The trim removed 5 bases at V and 4 bases at J, leaving 1 base unmatched. CDR3 sequence reads: CASSRTGNQPQHF. CDR3 in DNA: TGTGCCAGCAGCCGGACAGGGAATCAGCCCCAGCATTTT.

The rearrangement uses TRBV2 and TRBJ2-5, with 7 positions matching TRBD2. The CDR3 sequence is 14 residues long. V dropped 7 bases and J dropped 1; count of bases not matched to a gene: 6. The germline CDR1 and CDR2 sequences are SNHLY and FYNNEI. CDR3 sequence reads: CASNLLATQETQYF. The CDR3 DNA reads as TGTGCCAGCAACCTACTAGCGACCCAAGAGACCCAGTACTTC. Looking up the rest from reference TRBV2 and TRBJ2-5 gives the full variable domain: EPEVTQTPSHQVTQMGQEVILRCVPISNHLYFYWYRQILGQKVEFLVSFYNNEISEKSEIFDDQFSVERPDGSNFTLKIRSTKLEDSAMYFCASNLLATQETQYFGPGTRLLVL.

In this sample, this clone turned up a few times. V gene TRBV5-1 combines with J gene TRBJ2-1; perhaps TRBD2 as D (5 bases). The CDR3 consists of 12 residues. V lost 4 bases, J lost 12 bases, and 14 bases lay in between. Germline V gene sequence: CDR1 SGHRS, CDR2 YFSETQ. In nucleotides, the CDR3 is TGCGCCAGCAGCCCGGACTCCTGGGGGCAGTTCTTC. This codes for CASSPDSWGQFF.